Presented here are 28 T cell receptor beta chains from one specimen sequenced in a study of cytomegalovirus exposure and HLA in healthy donors. Vbeta (60) and Jbeta (13) primers were used in the PCR. Clones were sequenced by immunoSEQ multiplex PCR, and TCRdb holds only the in-frame ones, with some missing. The repertoire holds about 190,000 clones, 70% to 75% seen once, with about 5% in the top ten. Sequenced input: PBMCs. The origin of the receptors is a man under 40 in good health and CMV-seropositive.

This clone showed up just once. V gene TRBV27 combines with J gene TRBJ2-6; possible D gene TRBD2, 5 bases. CDR3 length: 13 amino acids. The V end lost 10 bases, the J end lost 2 bases, and 9 bases lay between the germline ends. Per germline, CDR1 MNHEY and CDR2 SMNVEV (reference sequence). CDR3 sequence: CATAGPGANVLTF. The CDR3 nucleotides are TGTGCCACCGCGGGCCCTGGGGCCAACGTCCTGACTTTC.

V usage is TRBV30 and J usage is TRBJ2-5; D not certain. The V gene's germline CDR1 is GTSNPN and CDR2 SVGIG (reference sequence). Deletions cut 0 bases from V and 5 bases from J, with 10 bases between. The CDR3 spans 13 residues. The CDR3, as DNA: TGTGCCTGGAGTGTAGACCTCGGGGAGACCCAGTACTTC. It translates to CAWSVDLGETQYF.

V and J are TRBV4-1 and TRBJ1-5, with D perhaps matching TRBD1 (6 bases). The CDR3 consists of 15 residues. Germline CDR1 reads MGHRA; CDR2 reads YSYEKL. V lost 1 base to trimming and J lost 3 bases, with 10 bases between them. CDR3: CASSQARGTNQPQHF. Here the CDR3 DNA reads TGCGCCAGCAGCCAAGCTAGGGGGACCAATCAGCCCCAGCATTTT.

This clone was recorded only once. The chain is built from TRBV5-4 and TRBJ2-1; no firm D call. Trimming took off 0 bases at V and 0 bases at J, with 7 bases between the two ends. CDR1 is SGHNT and CDR2 is YYREEE in the germline V gene (reference sequence). The CDR3 runs to 15 residues. The CDR3 is CASSLDSRSYNEQFF. The CDR3 nucleotides read TGTGCCAGCAGCTTGGACTCCCGCTCCTACAATGAGCAGTTCTTC.

The chain carries TRBV7-6 and TRBJ1-2, with 8 bases lining up with TRBD1. Germline V gene sequence: CDR1 SGHVS, CDR2 FNYEAQ. J was trimmed by 4 bases and V by 4 bases; bases with no gene match: 8. The CDR3 is 15 residues long. The CDR3: CASSSTYDRGYGYTF. Written as DNA, the CDR3 is TGTGCCAGCAGCTCTACCTATGACAGGGGCTATGGCTACACCTTC.

This sequence joins TRBV4-3 and TRBJ2-6; 7 positions match TRBD2. V was clipped by 5 bases and J by 1 base; unmatched bases: 11. The germline V gene encodes CDR1 LGHNA and CDR2 YSLEER. The CDR3 has 18 amino acids. The CDR3 loop reads CASSSRAQGLSGANVLTF. The CDR3 DNA reads TGCGCCAGCAGCTCTCGAGCGCAGGGACTATCTGGGGCCAACGTCCTGACTTTC.

This chain uses TRBV4-3 with TRBJ1-1; D is undetermined. The V end lost 2 bases, the J end lost 5 bases, and 15 bases lay between the germline ends. Germline V gene data show CDR1 as LGHNA and CDR2 as YSLEER. This CDR3 comprises 15 residues. CDR3 amino acids: CASSQLINSKTEAFF. CDR3 DNA: TGCGCCAGCAGCCAATTGATTAACAGTAAGACTGAAGCTTTCTTT.

V and J are TRBV5-6 and TRBJ2-1; D is uncertain. The CDR3 length is 16 residues. Germline loops: CDR1 SGHDT, CDR2 YYEEEE. With 4 bases removed from V and 0 bases from J, the gap between germline ends came to 14 bases. The CDR3 region has the DNA TGTGCCAGCAGCCGAAGCATCTCGAGCTCCTACAATGAGCAGTTCTTC. Translation gives CASSRSISSSYNEQFF.

In its sample, this clone was seen a few times. The chain joins TRBV6-8 to TRBJ2-7; 8 bases are shared with TRBD1. The germline V gene encodes CDR1 MNHGY and CDR2 SAAAGT. This CDR3 is built from 15 residues. V shed 4 bases, J shed 1 base, and the junction held 6 bases outside the gene matches. The CDR3 loop reads CASSSHRGESYEQYF. The CDR3 DNA follows: TGTGCCAGCAGTTCCCACAGGGGGGAGTCCTACGAGCAGTACTTC.

V and J are TRBV18 and TRBJ2-5; the match to TRBD2 covers 14 bases. CDR1 is KGHSH and CDR2 is LQKENI in the germline V gene. With 3 bases clipped from V and 4 bases from J, the junction kept 1 base outside the gene matches. CDR3 length: 15 amino acids. CDR3 DNA sequence: TGTGCCAGCTCACCGGGGACTAGCGGGAGAGAGACCCAGTACTTC. Amino acids: CASSPGTSGRETQYF.

This rearrangement joins TRBV18 to TRBJ1-5; 7 bases map to TRBD1. The CDR3 has 15 residues. CDR1 and CDR2 from the germline V gene are KGHSH and LQKENI. The V segment lost 4 bases and the J segment 6 bases; nucleotides outside the gene matches: 9. This CDR3 reads CASSLETGVFQPQHF. The DNA for the CDR3 is TGTGCCAGCTCACTGGAAACAGGGGTTTTTCAGCCCCAGCATTTT.

The gene calls are TRBV10-2 and TRBJ2-7, with a possible D match to TRBD2 (6 bases). CDR1 and CDR2 from the germline V gene are WSHSY and SAAADI. V lost 3 bases and J 2 bases, leaving 11 bases between the germline ends. The CDR3 sequence is 14 residues long. The CDR3 loop reads CASSDPGDTYEQYF. CDR3 nucleotides: TGCGCCAGCAGTGATCCGGGGGATACCTACGAGCAGTACTTC.

The chain is built from TRBV29-1 and TRBJ2-7; 7 nucleotides agree with TRBD1. Germline CDR1 SQVTM, CDR2 ANQGSEA. Losses at the gene ends were 7 bases for V and 4 bases for J; bases not matched to a gene: 4. The CDR3 length is 11 residues. CDR3 nucleotides: TGCAGCGGGACACAGGGGTACGAGCAGTACTTC. It specifies CSGTQGYEQYF.

A single count supports this clone. V usage is TRBV6-6 and J usage is TRBJ1-4, with D maybe TRBD1 (5 bases). Germline lookup yields CDR1 MNHNY and CDR2 SVGAGI (reference sequence). The CDR3 length is 15 residues. Deletions cut 7 bases from V and 4 bases from J, with 16 bases between. The CDR3 protein is CASTYGGRVNEKLFF. The CDR3 nucleotides read TGTGCCAGCACCTACGGTGGCAGGGTTAATGAAAAACTGTTTTTT.

The sample holds one count of this clone. The J gene is TRBJ2-1, the V gene TRBV7-3; D possibly uses TRBD1 or TRBD2 (6 bases each). The germline V gene has CDR1 SGHTA and CDR2 FQGTGA. Between the trimmed V and J ends, which lost 6 bases and 4 bases, there was a span of 16 bases. CDR3 size: 15 residues. The DNA for the CDR3 is TGTGCCAGCAGTTTAGGGGGGAGCGGGTACAATGAGCAGTTCTTC. Its translation: CASSLGGSGYNEQFF.

The chain carries TRBV19 and TRBJ2-3; D unclear. The germline V gene has CDR1 LNHDA and CDR2 SQIVND (reference sequence). The CDR3 is made up of 13 amino acids. The V end was cut by 5 bases, the J end by 0 bases, with 6 bases between. This chain's CDR3 is CASSSSSTDTQYF. CDR3 DNA sequence: TGTGCCAGTAGTTCCTCTAGCACAGATACGCAGTATTTT.

This clone was seen once. The rearrangement joins TRBV18 to TRBJ1-3; 7 bases are a match to TRBD1. The CDR3 has 15 residues. From germline, CDR1 is KGHSH and CDR2 LQKENI. V shed 3 bases and J 4 bases; nucleotides not matched to a gene: 6. The CDR3: CASSPPQGQGNTIYF. The CDR3 nucleotides read TGTGCCAGCTCACCTCCACAGGGACAGGGAAACACCATATATTTT. The entire variable domain, with the rest obtained from reference TRBV18 and TRBJ1-3, is as follows: NAGVMQNPRHLVRRRGQEARLRCSPMKGHSHVYWYRQLPEEGLKFMVYLQKENIIDESGMPKERFSAEFPKEGPSILRIQQVVRGDSAAYFCASSPPQGQGNTIYFGEGSWLTVV.

This clone was found a few times. The chain has TRBV28 and TRBJ2-7; tentatively, D is TRBD1 (5 bases). This CDR3 is 14 amino acids long. CDR1 is MDHEN, CDR2 SYDVKM, per germline. V was cut by 3 bases and J by 11 bases, with 20 bases left in between. The CDR3 bases are TGTGCCAGCAGTTTTAGGTTACGGACGGACACCGAGTACTTC. This sequence encodes CASSFRLRTDTEYF.

The rearrangement links TRBV28 to TRBJ2-7; 7 bases are a match to TRBD2. Losses at the gene ends were 5 bases for V and 0 bases for J; bases not matched to a gene: 4. The CDR3 sequence is 14 residues long. The V gene's germline CDR1 is MDHEN and CDR2 SYDVKM. CDR3 loop: CASSGGDYSYEQYF. CDR3 DNA: TGTGCCAGCAGTGGGGGGGACTACTCCTACGAGCAGTACTTC.

This clone appeared a few times. The rearrangement joins TRBV28 to TRBJ1-5, with D possibly being TRBD1 (6 bases). The V and J ends lost 6 bases and 3 bases respectively, with 12 bases between them. Germline CDR1 MDHEN, CDR2 SYDVKM. CDR3 length: 14 residues. The CDR3 sequence is CASREAGDNQPQHF. In DNA, the CDR3 is TGTGCCAGCAGGGAGGCAGGGGACAATCAGCCCCAGCATTTT.

The CDR3 loop is CASSQGTYNEQFF. CDR3 DNA: TGTGCCAGCTCACAGGGGACTTACAATGAGCAGTTCTTC. The chain joins TRBV18 to TRBJ2-1; perhaps TRBD2 as D (6 bases). Germline loops: CDR1 KGHSH, CDR2 LQKENI. The CDR3 extends over 13 amino acids. The V and J ends lost 4 bases and 4 bases respectively, with 8 bases between them.

In its sample, this clone was seen a few times. The rearrangement uses TRBV19 and TRBJ1-1, with 8 bases identical to TRBD1. V was pared by 3 bases and J by 10 bases, with 4 bases of the junction left unmatched. Germline V gives CDR1 LNHDA, CDR2 SQIVND (reference sequence). This CDR3 has 12 residues. The CDR3 DNA is TGTGCCAGTAGTATTGACAGGGGTCGAGCTTTCTTT. Its protein product is CASSIDRGRAFF.

The chain combines TRBV9 with TRBJ2-2; 12 bases agree with TRBD2. Germline V gene data show CDR1 as SGDLS and CDR2 as YYNGEE. V lost 0 bases and J lost 3; bases outside the gene matches: 6. The CDR3 runs to 18 residues. As DNA, the CDR3 is TGTGCCAGCAGCGTAGAGGGGGGGACTAGCGGGTACACCGGGGAGCTGTTTTTT. Translated, it gives CASSVEGGTSGYTGELFF.

This rearrangement joins TRBV10-3 to TRBJ2-5; D possibly corresponds to TRBD2 (5 bases). The ends were cut back, 0 bases at V and 2 bases at J, with 13 bases in the middle. CDR1 is ENHRY, CDR2 SYGVKD, per germline. The CDR3 spans 16 residues. The CDR3 sequence: CAISESPAALQETQYF. As DNA, the CDR3 is TGTGCCATCAGTGAGTCACCAGCGGCTTTGCAAGAGACCCAGTACTTC.

The rearrangement joins TRBV10-2 to TRBJ1-1; maybe TRBD1 (6 bases). V dropped 6 bases and J dropped 4 bases, with 12 bases sitting between them. The germline V gene encodes CDR1 WSHSY and CDR2 SAAADI. This CDR3 is 13 amino acids long. CDR3 residues: CASREDRGTEAFF. CDR3 nucleotide sequence: TGCGCCAGCAGGGAGGACAGAGGCACTGAAGCTTTCTTT.

The chain uses TRBV7-6 and TRBJ2-5; D perhaps matches TRBD1 (5 bases). This CDR3 region has 14 residues. Trimming stripped 1 base from V and 7 bases from J, with 13 bases between. CDR1 and CDR2 (germline): SGHVS, FNYEAQ. The CDR3 protein is CASSLGEGVGTQYF. The CDR3 region has the DNA TGTGCCAGCAGCTTAGGCGAAGGGGTGGGGACCCAGTACTTC.

The chain links TRBV7-2 to TRBJ2-5; tentative D call: TRBD1 (6 bases). CDR3 length: 14 amino acids. The V end lost 4 bases, the J end lost 1 base, and 10 bases lay between the germline ends. Per germline, CDR1 SGHTA and CDR2 FQGNSA. The CDR3 bases are TGTGCCAGCAGCTCGCAGGGGCCCCAAGAGACCCAGTACTTC. Its translation: CASSSQGPQETQYF.

Concerning this clone itself: The sample contains more than one DNA sequence encoding this CDR3. J is TRBJ1-2 and V is TRBV18; 10 positions match TRBD1. Germline assignment: CDR1 KGHSH and CDR2 LQKENI. This CDR3 region has 15 residues. Trimming cost V 3 bases and J 0 bases; bases outside gene matches: 1. CDR3 nucleotides: TGTGCCAGCTCACCCGGACAGGGGGCTAACTATGGCTACACCTTC. It translates to CASSPGQGANYGYTF. Looking up the rest from reference TRBV18 and TRBJ1-2 gives the full variable domain: NAGVMQNPRHLVRRRGQEARLRCSPMKGHSHVYWYRQLPEEGLKFMVYLQKENIIDESGMPKERFSAEFPKEGPSILRIQQVVRGDSAAYFCASSPGQGANYGYTFGSGTRLTVV.